This T cell receptor (beta chain) comes out of a study of PD-1 blockade in classical Hodgkin lymphoma. About the research overall: Nivolumab dosing for patients was 3 mg/kg, administered intravenously every 2 weeks.

The study's findings and limits: Only CD4+ TCR diversity, not CD8+, had risen significantly by C4D1. Patients were excluded if nivolumab began under 1 year after ASCT (the autologous transplant).

Every single patient, without exception, relapsed after autologous stem cell transplantation, and brentuximab vedotin exposure varied. On this clone itself: The target antigen is unknown.

Profiling relied on immunoSEQ multiplex PCR, and the TCRdb table lists in-frame clones only, not all of them. The sample lists some 100,000 clones, just under 95% occurring once. The CDR3 is made up of 14 amino acids. Germline CDR1 and CDR2: SGHRS and YFSETQ. V lost 4 bases and J lost 5, with 15 bases in between. V is TRBV5-1 and J is TRBJ1-1, with a tentative D call TRBD1 (6 bases). Sequenced here: peripheral blood mononuclear cells (PBMCs), sampled at baseline. The TCR comes from a human donor with classical Hodgkin lymphoma. The CDR3 loop reads CASSPGDRGTEAFF. CDR3 DNA sequence: TGCGCCAGCAGCCCAGGGGACCGAGGAACTGAAGCTTTCTTT.